The next 14 T cell receptor beta chains were all read from a single sample in a study of blood T cell repertoires in COVID-19. TCRdb's copy holds only in-frame clones and misses some; the assay was immunoSEQ multiplex PCR. The sample consists of 95,000 to 100,000 clones, almost 95% of them appearing once. The sequencing sample was made of peripheral blood. These receptor sequences come from a man in his fifties or sixties with active COVID-19.

The CDR3 region has the DNA TGTGCCAGCAGCCCGCGGGTGCGGGAGGGCCCCTACGAGCAGTACTTC. This sequence encodes CASSPRVREGPYEQYF. This sequence joins TRBV5-6 and TRBJ2-7, with 9 nucleotides matching TRBD2. With 4 bases clipped from V and 2 bases from J, the junction kept 10 bases outside the gene matches. Germline CDR1 and CDR2: SGHDT and YYEEEE. This CDR3 comprises 16 residues.

The CDR3 DNA reads as TGTGCCAGTAGTAGAAAGACTAGCGGGTCTATGAACAATGAGCAGTTCTTC. This sequence encodes CASSRKTSGSMNNEQFF. The V call is TRBV19, the J call TRBJ2-1; 10 nucleotides align to TRBD2. This CDR3 has 17 amino acids. Germline values: CDR1 LNHDA, CDR2 SQIVND (reference sequence). The trim removed 4 bases at V and 5 bases at J, leaving 11 bases unmatched.

The genes are TRBV6-5 and TRBJ2-2; 7 positions match TRBD1. This CDR3 contains 14 residues. In germline, CDR1 is MNHEY, CDR2 SVGAGI. After removal of 6 bases from V and 7 bases from J, the junction contained 8 bases not matched to a gene. The CDR3 nucleotides are TGTGCCAGCAGAGGGACAGCTCTAGGCGGGGAGCTGTTTTTT. It codes for CASRGTALGGELFF.

The chain recombines TRBV11-3 with TRBJ2-1, with 11 bases aligning to TRBD2. The CDR3 sequence is 15 residues long. With 5 bases clipped from V and 6 bases from J, the junction kept 6 bases outside the gene matches. Germline CDR1 is SGHNT and CDR2 is YENEEA. As DNA, the CDR3 is TGTGCCAGCAGCATTCTAGCGGGGGGAGGCAATGAGCAGTTCTTC. This gives the protein CASSILAGGGNEQFF.

V and J are TRBV5-1 and TRBJ1-4; D uncertain. The V gene's germline CDR1 is SGHRS and CDR2 YFSETQ. V was cut by 4 bases and J by 7 bases, with 14 bases left in between. The CDR3 covers 14 residues. The CDR3 nucleotides read TGCGCCAGCAGCGGTGACGGGGTTGGTGAAAAACTGTTTTTT. This translates into CASSGDGVGEKLFF.

The gene calls are TRBV28 and TRBJ2-5; D remains unclear. The V end was cut by 7 bases, the J end by 5 bases, with 14 bases between. Germline values: CDR1 MDHEN, CDR2 SYDVKM. The CDR3 has 13 amino acids. DNA of the CDR3: TGTGCCAGCACCGGCCCAATGAGGGAGACCCAGTACTTC. It yields the protein CASTGPMRETQYF. The full variable domain, in which reference TRBV28 and TRBJ2-5 provide the parts outside the CDR3, is DVKVTQSSRYLVKRTGEKVFLECVQDMDHENMFWYRQDPGLGLRLIYFSYDVKMKEKGDIPEGYSVSREKKERFSLILESASTNQTSMYLCASTGPMRETQYFGPGTRLLVL.

The chain is built from TRBV5-1 and TRBJ2-1; 10 nucleotides match TRBD2. The CDR3 has 15 residues. V lost 5 bases and J lost 8; bases outside the gene matches: 10. Germline V CDR1 and CDR2: SGHRS, YFSETQ. The CDR3 DNA reads TGCGCCAGCAGGGAGCGGGAGGGCCAAAAATATGAGCAGTTCTTC. This sequence encodes CASREREGQKYEQFF.

CDR3 sequence reads: CAISELQGNTEAFF. The CDR3 region has the DNA TGTGCCATCAGTGAGCTCCAGGGGAACACTGAAGCTTTCTTT. The chain joins TRBV10-3 to TRBJ1-1, with D possibly being TRBD1 (5 bases). CDR3 length equals 14 residues. V lost 2 bases and J lost 1, with 8 bases in between. Germline V gene data show CDR1 as ENHRY and CDR2 as SYGVKD.

In this sample, this clone turned up once. The J gene is TRBJ2-3, the V gene TRBV28; D remains unclear. CDR3 size: 11 residues. V was shortened by 4 bases and J by 6 bases, with 5 bases between the two germline ends. Germline assignment: CDR1 MDHEN and CDR2 SYDVKM. CDR3 sequence: CASSSLDTQYF. CDR3 bases: TGTGCCAGCAGTTCATTGGATACGCAGTATTTT.

The chain links TRBV2 to TRBJ2-5; 7 bases align to TRBD1. The CDR3 spans 14 residues. J was trimmed by 2 bases and V by 8 bases; bases with no gene match: 8. CDR1 is SNHLY, CDR2 FYNNEI, per germline. The CDR3, as DNA: TGTGCCAGCGGATGGGGGACAGTACAAGAGACCCAGTACTTC. Translated, it gives CASGWGTVQETQYF.

Only one count was recorded for this clone. The rearrangement links TRBV4-1 to TRBJ2-6; TRBD1 agrees at 10 bases. Germline V gene sequence: CDR1 MGHRA, CDR2 YSYEKL. This CDR3 has 15 residues. With V trimmed by 8 bases and J by 0 bases, 1 base remained unmatched. The CDR3 bases are TGCGCCAGCCGGACAGGGGGCTCTGGGGCCAACGTCCTGACTTTC. It specifies CASRTGGSGANVLTF.

In DNA form, the CDR3 reads TGTGCCAGCAGAACCGCCGGGACACCATATGAAAAACTGTTTTTT. Translating gives CASRTAGTPYEKLFF. This sequence joins TRBV2 and TRBJ1-4; perhaps TRBD1 as D (6 bases). The V end was cut by 6 bases, the J end by 6 bases, with 17 bases between. This CDR3 spans 15 amino acids. Germline-derived CDR1 and CDR2 are SNHLY and FYNNEI.

The V call is TRBV6-6, the J call TRBJ2-2, with TRBD1 matching 8 bases. The CDR3 extends over 16 amino acids. The V gene's germline CDR1 is MNHNY and CDR2 SVGAGI (reference sequence). The ends lost 0 bases at V and 3 bases at J; junction bases unmatched: 3. CDR3 bases: TGTGCCAGCAGTTACTCGAACAGGGGGGACACCGGGGAGCTGTTTTTT. It yields the protein CASSYSNRGDTGELFF.

In nucleotides, the CDR3 is TGTGCCAGCAGTCTCAGGGGGTATAGGGGGGAGCTGTTTTTT. Translation: CASSLRGYRGELFF. This rearrangement joins TRBV6-5 to TRBJ2-2, with 7 bases identical to TRBD1. Trimming removed 5 bases from V and 8 bases from J; junction bases left unmatched: 8. This CDR3 is 14 amino acids long. From germline, CDR1 is MNHEY and CDR2 SVGAGI.